This is a list of T cell receptor beta chains from one sample in a study of identical twins. TCRdb passed the 5' RACE reads through MiXCR, listing each CDR3 protein once. The data contain approximately 1.8 million distinct CDR3 sequences, more than 30% of them seen just once; the ten biggest clones take up around 0.25%. The sample comprised cord blood. Source of these receptors: a newborn girl in good health. Both conserved end residues are part of each CDR3. The order of the fields is J gene, V gene, D gene, CDR3 length, clone size, CDR3 DNA, CDR3 protein. The D gene is left open where the match is weak. Only some rows state a clone size, as once, few, many or a class for expanded clones.

TRBJ2-7,TRBV28,TRBD1,13,NA,TGTGCCAGCACCACCAGGGGGCTCTACGAGCAGTACTTC,CASTTRGLYEQYF
TRBJ2-7,TRBV7-2,TRBD2,14,NA,TGTGCCAGCAGCTTCCGGACTAGCGCCTACGAGCAGTACTTC,CASSFRTSAYEQYF
TRBJ2-1,TRBV20-1,TRBD2,14,NA,TGCAGTCTACCGGGGGGGAGCACCTACAATGAGCAGTTCTTC,CSLPGGSTYNEQFF
TRBJ1-1,TRBV6-2/TRBV6-3,NA,14,NA,TGTGCCAGCAGTTACTCACTTATGAACACTGAAGCTTTCTTT,CASSYSLMNTEAFF
TRBJ2-5,TRBV14,NA,14,NA,TGTGCCAGCAGCCCTGCGCTTCCTGGGGAGACCCAGTACTTC,CASSPALPGETQYF
TRBJ1-2,TRBV5-4,NA,16,once,TGTGCCAGCAGCTTGGGGGCAGGGAAAAAAGTGCATGGCTACACCTTC,CASSLGAGKKVHGYTF
TRBJ2-5,TRBV7-2,TRBD2,15,NA,TGTGCCAGCAGCTTTAGCGGGAGGTGGCAAGAGACCCAGTACTTC,CASSFSGRWQETQYF
TRBJ2-7,TRBV20-1,NA,10,many,TGCAGTGTCCTCCCCTACGAGCAGTACTTC,CSVLPYEQYF
TRBJ2-1,TRBV10-3,TRBD2,16,few,TGTGCCGCCCGGACTAGCCTATTCCCGCCCTACAATGAGCAGTTCTTC,CAARTSLFPPYNEQFF
TRBJ2-1,TRBV11-3,TRBD2,15,few,TGTGCCAGCAGCTTAGTACTAGCGGGGGGGCCGGCTCAGTTCTTC,CASSLVLAGGPAQFF
TRBJ2-5,TRBV2,NA,13,few,TGTGCCAGCAGTGGGGCGGGAAAAGAGACCCAGTACTTC,CASSGAGKETQYF
TRBJ2-7,TRBV12-3/TRBV12-4,NA,14,NA,TGTGCCAGCAGTTTCGCGGCTAGTGGGGGGAAAGGGTACTTC,CASSFAASGGKGYF